This is a list of T cell receptor beta chains from one sample in a study of shared clonotypes between healthy human individuals. The repertoire was sequenced with immunoSEQ multiplex PCR; TCRdb's copy has only in-frame clones and lacks some. The data contain some 650,000 clones, 97% of them singletons. The sequenced sample was naive CD4+ T cells sorted from blood. The receptors come from a woman younger than 45 in good health. Each CDR3 is given with its conserved first and last residue. The order of the fields is D gene, V gene, CDR3 length, J gene, clone size, CDR3 DNA, CDR3 protein. D genes are given only for firm matches. Clone size is shown for a subset of rows, as once, few, many or a class of expanded clone.

>.|TRBV28|14|TRBJ2-7|.
TGTGCCAGCAGTTTATCGCGACAGTACTACGAGCAGTACTTC
CASSLSRQYYEQYF
>.|TRBV19|15|TRBJ2-3|.
TGTGCCAGTAGTCAAAGGGCTAGCCGGGTGTATACGCAGTATTTT
CASSQRASRVYTQYF
>TRBD1|TRBV19|15|TRBJ2-7|.
TGTGCCAGTAGTATTACTGGGACAGTTCCCTACGAGCAGTACTTC
CASSITGTVPYEQYF
>TRBD1|TRBV6-6|13|TRBJ1-2|.
TGTGCCAGCAGTCCCGGGACAGGGAGTGGCTACACCTTC
CASSPGTGSGYTF
>.|TRBV14|13|TRBJ2-7|.
TGTGCCAGCAGCCAAGATTTTAGCACCGAGCAGTACTTC
CASSQDFSTEQYF
>.|TRBV28|16|TRBJ2-1|.
TGTGCCAGCACCCCTCGCGCCCCTGGGGCAACCGATGAGCAGTTCTTC
CASTPRAPGATDEQFF
>.|TRBV18|15|TRBJ2-7|.
TGTGCCAGCTCACCACCCCCCAGCGGCTCCTACGAGCAGTACTTC
CASSPPPSGSYEQYF
>TRBD1|TRBV2|16|TRBJ2-3|.
TGTGCCAGCAGTAACTTACAGGGGCCCCGCACAGATACGCAGTATTTT
CASSNLQGPRTDTQYF
>.|TRBV7-2|13|TRBJ1-2|.
TGTGCCAGCAGCCCGACCGGGACTCGCGCCATTATCTTC
CASSPTGTRAIIF
>.|TRBV2|11|TRBJ2-7|.
TGTGCCAGCAGTGAAGACTACGAGCAGTACTTC
CASSEDYEQYF
>.|TRBV7-2|13|TRBJ1-1|.
TGTGCCAGCAGCCTGGGGCCCGAGACTGAAGCTTTCTTT
CASSLGPETEAFF
>.|TRBV2|13|TRBJ2-7|once
TGTGCCAGCGATCCCGGCCCAAGCTACGAGCAGTACTTC
CASDPGPSYEQYF
>.|TRBV6-5|12|TRBJ1-1|.
TGTGCCAGCAGTTATATTGGGGGTTTGGCTTTCTTT
CASSYIGGLAFF
>TRBD1|TRBV11-2|14|TRBJ2-7|.
TGTGCCAGCAGCCCACCGGGACAGCCCTACGAGCAGTACTTC
CASSPPGQPYEQYF
>.|TRBV21-1|17|TRBJ1-3|.
TGTGCCAGCAGCAAAGCCCCGGGACACTCATCTGGAAACACCATATATTTT
CASSKAPGHSSGNTIYF
>.|TRBV5-1|20|TRBJ2-1|.
TGCGCCAGCAGCTGGGGCGACAGGGAGCCGACTAGCGTGAACTACAATGAGCAGTTCTTC
CASSWGDREPTSVNYNEQFF
>TRBD1|TRBV4-1|18|TRBJ1-5|.
TGCGCCAGCAGCCAGGGACAGATTACCCTTGATAGCAATCAGCCCCAGCATTTT
CASSQGQITLDSNQPQHF
>TRBD1|TRBV2|13|TRBJ2-2|.
TGTGCCAGCAGTAGACAGGGCTCCGGGGAGCTGTTTTTT
CASSRQGSGELFF
>TRBD1|TRBV6-5|13|TRBJ1-2|.
TGTGCCAGCAGTTCCTCAGGGGGGGGAGGCTACACCTTC
CASSSSGGGGYTF
>.|TRBV7-9|15|TRBJ2-3|once
TGTGCCAGCAGGACGAGGAGGGGGGATACAGATACGCAGTATTTT
CASRTRRGDTDTQYF
>TRBD1|TRBV18|13|TRBJ2-1|.
TGTGCCAGCTCACCAGCCAAAGACAGGGGGAAGTTCTTC
CASSPAKDRGKFF
>TRBD1|TRBV28|16|TRBJ2-2|.
TGTGCCAGCAGAGGACCGGGACAGGGGATAACCGGGGAGCTGTTTTTT
CASRGPGQGITGELFF
>TRBD2|TRBV7-2|15|TRBJ2-7|.
TGTGCCAGCAGCCCGACGGCTAGCGGGAGGTACGAGCAGTACTTC
CASSPTASGRYEQYF
>.|TRBV11-2|16|TRBJ1-1|.
TGTGCCAGCAGCTTAAGGGTTGACAAGTTTAGTGTTGAAGCTTTCTTT
CASSLRVDKFSVEAFF
>.|TRBV15|14|TRBJ2-7|.
TGTGCCACCAGCATCGGGGGTTCGGCCTACGAGCAGTACTTC
CATSIGGSAYEQYF
>.|TRBV5-1|14|TRBJ2-3|once
TGCGCCAGCAGCTTGGATGGGGGCCCAGATACGCAGTATTTT
CASSLDGGPDTQYF
>TRBD2|TRBV5-1|14|TRBJ2-7|once
TGCGCCAGCAGCGTACAGGACAGCGGGGGCGAGCAGTACTTC
CASSVQDSGGEQYF
>.|TRBV2|15|TRBJ2-1|.
TGTGCCAGCAGTGATTGGCCGGGCGGCCACAATGAGCAGTTCTTC
CASSDWPGGHNEQFF
>.|TRBV14|13|TRBJ1-1|.
TGTGCCAGCAGCCAAGTATCGGGCTCTGAAGCTTTCTTT
CASSQVSGSEAFF
>.|TRBV7-9|15|TRBJ2-1|.
TGTGCCAGCAGCTTCGGGGGAAGAAGGGTCAATGAGCAGTTCTTC
CASSFGGRRVNEQFF
>.|TRBV6-6|11|TRBJ2-7|.
TGTGCCAGCAGTTACTCCCACGAGCAGTACTTC
CASSYSHEQYF
>TRBD2|TRBV2|17|TRBJ2-1|.
TGTGCCAGCAGTGAAAGGATGACGGGAGGGCCGAGCAATGAGCAGTTCTTC
CASSERMTGGPSNEQFF
>.|TRBV28|12|TRBJ2-3|once
TGTGCCAGCAGTCCCATCACAGATACGCAGTATTTT
CASSPITDTQYF
>.|TRBV16|13|TRBJ1-1|.
TGTGCCAGCAGCCAATTGGTTGACACTGAAGCTTTCTTT
CASSQLVDTEAFF
>.|TRBV5-4|13|TRBJ1-2|.
TGTGCCAGCAGTGCGGGTTGGGGCTATGGCTACACCTTC
CASSAGWGYGYTF
>.|TRBV7-9|15|TRBJ2-2|.
TGTGCCAGCAGCCCCCCCGGGACGCTCACCGGGGAGCTGTTTTTT
CASSPPGTLTGELFF
>.|TRBV5-1|18|TRBJ1-3|.
TGCGCCAGCAGCCCCGGGGGCGGATCGAAAATCTCTGGAAACACCATATATTTT
CASSPGGGSKISGNTIYF